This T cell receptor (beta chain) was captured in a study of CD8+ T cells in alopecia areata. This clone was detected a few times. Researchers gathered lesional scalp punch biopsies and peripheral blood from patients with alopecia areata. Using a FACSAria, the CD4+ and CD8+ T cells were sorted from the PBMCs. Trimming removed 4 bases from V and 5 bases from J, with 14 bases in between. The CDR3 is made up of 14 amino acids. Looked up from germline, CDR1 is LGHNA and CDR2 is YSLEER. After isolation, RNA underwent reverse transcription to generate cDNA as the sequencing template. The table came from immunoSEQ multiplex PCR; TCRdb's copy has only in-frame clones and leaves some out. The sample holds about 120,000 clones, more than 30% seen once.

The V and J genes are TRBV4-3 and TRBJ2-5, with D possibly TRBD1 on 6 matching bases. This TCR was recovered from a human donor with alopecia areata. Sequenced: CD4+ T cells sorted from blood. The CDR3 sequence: CASSPGHGGETQYF. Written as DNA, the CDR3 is TGCGCCAGCAGCCCGGGACACGGTGGGGAGACCCAGTACTTC.